This TCR beta chain was sequenced in a study of OX40 agonist ivuxolimab in advanced cancers. Looking at the study overall: Anti-PD-1, anti-PD-L1 or anti-CTLA-4 therapy given earlier was allowed, and approximately 43% had some.

Sequenced by immunoSEQ multiplex PCR; TCRdb stores in-frame clones only, minus some. The table has roughly 70,000 clones, about 84% seen once. V was shortened by 1 base and J by 1 base, with 10 bases between the two germline ends. CDR1 is KGHSH and CDR2 is LQKENI in the germline V gene. The length of the CDR3 is 15 residues. Collection of blood occurred at baseline, at cycle 4 day 1, and at cycle 7 day 1. Study results and limitations: Dosing at 0.1 to 3.0 mg/kg was accompanied by clonal expansion of CD4+ and CD8+ blood T cells by week 6.

With respect to this clone: Antigen specificity is unknown.

The chain is built from TRBV18 and TRBJ1-1, with a tentative D call TRBD1 (5 bases). The material was CD4+ or CD8+ T cells sorted from blood, obtained in a trial of the OX40 agonist ivuxolimab. The origin of this receptor is an adult with an advanced solid tumor such as melanoma, head and neck, liver or kidney cancer. The CDR3 bases are TGTGCCAGCTCACCACGTGTAGGGACGAACACTGAAGCTTTCTTT. Protein: CASSPRVGTNTEAFF.